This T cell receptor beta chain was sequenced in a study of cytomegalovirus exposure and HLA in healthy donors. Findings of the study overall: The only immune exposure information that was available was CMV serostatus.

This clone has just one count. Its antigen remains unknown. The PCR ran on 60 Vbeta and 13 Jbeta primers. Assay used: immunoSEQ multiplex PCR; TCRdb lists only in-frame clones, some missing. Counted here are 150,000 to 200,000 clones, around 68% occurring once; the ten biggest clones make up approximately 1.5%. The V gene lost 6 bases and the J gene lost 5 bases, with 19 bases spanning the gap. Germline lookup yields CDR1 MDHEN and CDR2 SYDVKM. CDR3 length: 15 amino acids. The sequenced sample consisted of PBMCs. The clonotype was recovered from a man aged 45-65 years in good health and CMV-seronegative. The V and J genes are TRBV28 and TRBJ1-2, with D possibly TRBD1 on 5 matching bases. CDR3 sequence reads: CASRLGTPVGYGYTF. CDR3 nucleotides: TGTGCCAGCAGGCTAGGGACTCCGGTGGGGTATGGCTACACCTTC.